This T cell receptor beta chain was recovered during a study of blood T cell repertoires in COVID-19. Repertoires were generated with immunoSEQ multiplex PCR, while TCRdb's copy carries only in-frame clones and drops some. This table holds some 130,000 clones, more than 80% found once. This clonotype was sampled from a human donor in a cohort sampled during active COVID-19. The sequenced sample was peripheral blood.

In DNA, the CDR3 is TGTGCCAGCAGCTTTGGAGACCAACGCGATACGCAGTATTTT. It encodes CASSFGDQRDTQYF. The V and J genes are TRBV7-9 and TRBJ2-3; unclear D gene. The germline V gene encodes CDR1 SEHNR and CDR2 FQNEAQ (reference sequence). The CDR3 is 14 residues long. The V and J ends lost 3 bases and 6 bases respectively, with 13 bases between them. The entire variable domain, with the rest obtained from reference TRBV7-9 and TRBJ2-3, is as follows: DTGVSQNPRHKITKRGQNVTFRCDPISEHNRLYWYRQTLGQGPEFLTYFQNEAQLEKSRLLSDRFSAERPKGSFSTLEIQRTEQGDSAMYLCASSFGDQRDTQYFGPGTRLTVL.